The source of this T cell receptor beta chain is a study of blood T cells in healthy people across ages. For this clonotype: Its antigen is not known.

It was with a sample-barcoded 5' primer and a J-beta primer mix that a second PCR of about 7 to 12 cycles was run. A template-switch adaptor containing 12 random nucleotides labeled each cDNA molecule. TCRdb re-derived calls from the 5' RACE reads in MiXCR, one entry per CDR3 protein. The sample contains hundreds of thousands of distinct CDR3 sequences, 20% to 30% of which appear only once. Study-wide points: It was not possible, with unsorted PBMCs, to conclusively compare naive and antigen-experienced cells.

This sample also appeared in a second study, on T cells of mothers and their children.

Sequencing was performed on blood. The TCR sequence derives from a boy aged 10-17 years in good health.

The CDR3 sequence is CASSSPGSGYTF. The CDR3 bases are TGTGCCAGCAGTTCCCCGGGGAGCGGCTACACCTTC. The genes are TRBV27 and TRBJ1-2; D uncertain. V was cut by 4 bases and J by 8 bases, with 11 bases left in between. The CDR3 length is 12 residues. Germline values: CDR1 MNHEY, CDR2 SMNVEV (reference sequence).